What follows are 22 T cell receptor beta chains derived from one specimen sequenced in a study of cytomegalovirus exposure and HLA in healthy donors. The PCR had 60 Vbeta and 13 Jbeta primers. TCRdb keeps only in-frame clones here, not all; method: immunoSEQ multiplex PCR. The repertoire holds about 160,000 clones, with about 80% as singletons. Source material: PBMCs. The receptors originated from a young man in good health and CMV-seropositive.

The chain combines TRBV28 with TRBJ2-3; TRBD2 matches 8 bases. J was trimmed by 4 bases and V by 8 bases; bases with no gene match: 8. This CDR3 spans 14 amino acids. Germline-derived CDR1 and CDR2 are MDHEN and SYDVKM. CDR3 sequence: CASGGGSHSDTQYF. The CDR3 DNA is TGTGCCAGCGGCGGGGGGAGTCATTCAGATACGCAGTATTTT.

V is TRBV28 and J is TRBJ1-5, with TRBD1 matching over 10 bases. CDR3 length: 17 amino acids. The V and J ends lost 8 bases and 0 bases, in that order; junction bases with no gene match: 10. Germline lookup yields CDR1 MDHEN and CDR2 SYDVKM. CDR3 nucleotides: TGTGCCAGCCGGGGACAGGGGACACGACATAGCAATCAGCCCCAGCATTTT. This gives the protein CASRGQGTRHSNQPQHF.

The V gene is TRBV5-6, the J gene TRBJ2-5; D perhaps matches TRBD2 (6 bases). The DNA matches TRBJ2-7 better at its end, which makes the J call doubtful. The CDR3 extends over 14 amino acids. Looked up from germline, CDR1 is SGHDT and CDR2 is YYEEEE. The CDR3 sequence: CASSRKGLSYEQYF. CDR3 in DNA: TGTGCCAGCAGTCGAAAGGGACTGTCCTACGAGCAGTACTTC.

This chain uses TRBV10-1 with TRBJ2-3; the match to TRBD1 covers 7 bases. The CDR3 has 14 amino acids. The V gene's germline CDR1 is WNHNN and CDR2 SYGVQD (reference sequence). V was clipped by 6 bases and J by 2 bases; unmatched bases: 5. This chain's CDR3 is CASSQGQVTDTQYF. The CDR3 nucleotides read TGCGCCAGCAGCCAAGGACAGGTCACAGATACGCAGTATTTT.

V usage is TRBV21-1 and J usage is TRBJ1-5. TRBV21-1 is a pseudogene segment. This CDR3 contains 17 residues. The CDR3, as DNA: TGTGCCAGCAGCACAAAAAAGCCCAGTGTCGAGGGTCAGCCCCAGCATTTT. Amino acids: CASSTKKPSVEGQPQHF.

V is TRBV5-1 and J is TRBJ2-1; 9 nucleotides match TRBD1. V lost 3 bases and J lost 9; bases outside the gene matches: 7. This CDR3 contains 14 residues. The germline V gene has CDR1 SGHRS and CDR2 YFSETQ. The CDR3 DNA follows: TGCGCCAGCAGCTGGGACAGGGAACGTGGTGAGCAGTTCTTC. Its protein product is CASSWDRERGEQFF. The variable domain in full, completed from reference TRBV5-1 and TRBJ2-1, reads KAGVTQTPRYLIKTRGQQVTLSCSPISGHRSVSWYQQTPGQGLQFLFEYFSETQRNKGNFPGRFSGRQFSNSRSEMNVSTLELGDSALYLCASSWDRERGEQFFGPGTRLTVL.

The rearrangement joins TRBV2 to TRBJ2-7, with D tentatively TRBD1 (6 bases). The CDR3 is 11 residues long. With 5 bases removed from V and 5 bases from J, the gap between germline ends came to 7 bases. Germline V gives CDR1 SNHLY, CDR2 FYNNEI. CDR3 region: CASSYRDEQYF. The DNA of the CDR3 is TGTGCCAGCAGTTACAGGGACGAGCAGTACTTC.

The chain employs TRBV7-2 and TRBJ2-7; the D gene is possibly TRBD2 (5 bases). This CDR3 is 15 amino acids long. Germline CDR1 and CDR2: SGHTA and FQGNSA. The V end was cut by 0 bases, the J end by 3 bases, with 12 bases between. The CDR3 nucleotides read TGTGCCAGCAGCTTAGCGGGAGCTTCCTACTACGAGCAGTACTTC. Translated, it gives CASSLAGASYYEQYF.

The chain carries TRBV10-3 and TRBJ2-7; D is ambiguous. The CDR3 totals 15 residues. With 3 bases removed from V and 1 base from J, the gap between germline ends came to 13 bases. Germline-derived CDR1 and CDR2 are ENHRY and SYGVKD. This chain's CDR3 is CAISEFGGQSYEQYF. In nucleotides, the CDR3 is TGTGCCATCAGTGAATTCGGCGGCCAATCCTACGAGCAGTACTTC.

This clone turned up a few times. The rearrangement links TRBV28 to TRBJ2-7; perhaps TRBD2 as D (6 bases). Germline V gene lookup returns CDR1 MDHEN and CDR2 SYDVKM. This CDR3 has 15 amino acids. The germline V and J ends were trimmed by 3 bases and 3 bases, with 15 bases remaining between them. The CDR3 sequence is CASSFGGSGSYEQYF. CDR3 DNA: TGTGCCAGCAGTTTCGGGGGATCGGGAAGCTACGAGCAGTACTTC.

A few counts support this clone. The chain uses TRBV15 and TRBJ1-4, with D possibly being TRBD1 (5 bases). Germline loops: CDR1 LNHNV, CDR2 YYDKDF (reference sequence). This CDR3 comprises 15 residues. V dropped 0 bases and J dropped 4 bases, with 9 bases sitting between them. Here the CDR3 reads CATSRDPGYNEKLFF. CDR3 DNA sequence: TGTGCCACCAGCAGAGACCCAGGGTATAATGAAAAACTGTTTTTT.

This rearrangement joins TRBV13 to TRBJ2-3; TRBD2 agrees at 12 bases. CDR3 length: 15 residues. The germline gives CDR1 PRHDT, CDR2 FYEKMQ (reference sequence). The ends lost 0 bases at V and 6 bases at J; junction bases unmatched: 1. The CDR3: CASSLGLAGGDTQYF. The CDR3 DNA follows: TGTGCCAGCAGCTTAGGTCTAGCGGGGGGGGATACGCAGTATTTT. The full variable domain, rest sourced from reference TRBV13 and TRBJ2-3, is AAGVIQSPRHLIKEKRETATLKCYPIPRHDTVYWYQQGPGQDPQFLISFYEKMQSDKGSIPDRFSAQQFSDYHSELNMSSLELGDSALYFCASSLGLAGGDTQYFGPGTRLTVL.

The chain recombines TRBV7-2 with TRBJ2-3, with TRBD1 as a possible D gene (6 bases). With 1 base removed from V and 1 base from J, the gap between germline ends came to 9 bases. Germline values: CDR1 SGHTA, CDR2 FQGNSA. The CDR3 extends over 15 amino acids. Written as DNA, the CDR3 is TGTGCCAGCAGCTTAGGGGGGCGCGGCACAGATACGCAGTATTTT. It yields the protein CASSLGGRGTDTQYF.

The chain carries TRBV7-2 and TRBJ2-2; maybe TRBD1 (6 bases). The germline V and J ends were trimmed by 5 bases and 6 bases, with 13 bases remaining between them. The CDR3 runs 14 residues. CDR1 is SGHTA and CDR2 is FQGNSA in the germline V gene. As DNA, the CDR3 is TGTGCCAGCAGCCCGGACAGATTCTCCGGGGAGCTGTTTTTT. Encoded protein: CASSPDRFSGELFF.

Written as DNA, the CDR3 is TGTGCCAGCAGTTTATTGGGGACAACCACTGAAGCTTTCTTT. It is translated as CASSLLGTTTEAFF. The genes are TRBV28 and TRBJ1-1, with a tentative D call TRBD1 (6 bases). Germline V CDR1 and CDR2: MDHEN, SYDVKM. V was trimmed by 1 base and J by 4 bases, leaving 10 bases between them. CDR3 length equals 14 residues.

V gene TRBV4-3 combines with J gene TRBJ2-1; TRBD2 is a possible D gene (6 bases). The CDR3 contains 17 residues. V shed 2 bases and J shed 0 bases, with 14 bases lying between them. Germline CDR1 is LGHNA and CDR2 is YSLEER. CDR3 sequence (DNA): TGCGCCAGCAGCCAAACGGCGGGATGGAGCTCCTACAATGAGCAGTTCTTC. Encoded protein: CASSQTAGWSSYNEQFF.

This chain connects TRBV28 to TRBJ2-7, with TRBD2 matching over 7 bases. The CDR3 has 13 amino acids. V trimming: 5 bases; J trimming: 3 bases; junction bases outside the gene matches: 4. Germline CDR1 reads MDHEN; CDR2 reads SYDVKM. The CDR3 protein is CASSPGTIYEQYF. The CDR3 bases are TGTGCCAGCAGTCCCGGGACTATCTACGAGCAGTACTTC.

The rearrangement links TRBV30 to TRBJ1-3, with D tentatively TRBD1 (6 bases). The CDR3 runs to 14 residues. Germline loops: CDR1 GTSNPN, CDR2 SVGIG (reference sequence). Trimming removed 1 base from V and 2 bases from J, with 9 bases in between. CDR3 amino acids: CAWSGNRAGNTIYF. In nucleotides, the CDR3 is TGTGCCTGGAGTGGAAACAGGGCTGGAAACACCATATATTTT.

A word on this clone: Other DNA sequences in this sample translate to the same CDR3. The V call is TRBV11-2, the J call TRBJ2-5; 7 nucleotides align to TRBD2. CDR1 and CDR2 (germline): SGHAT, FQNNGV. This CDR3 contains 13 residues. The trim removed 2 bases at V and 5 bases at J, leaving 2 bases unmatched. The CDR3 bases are TGTGCCAGCAGCTTACTGGGAGGGGAGACCCAGTACTTC. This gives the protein CASSLLGGETQYF. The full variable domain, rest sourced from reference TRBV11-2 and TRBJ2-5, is EAGVAQSPRYKIIEKRQSVAFWCNPISGHATLYWYQQILGQGPKLLIQFQNNGVVDDSQLPKDRFSAERLKGVDSTLKIQPAKLEDSAVYLCASSLLGGETQYFGPGTRLLVL.

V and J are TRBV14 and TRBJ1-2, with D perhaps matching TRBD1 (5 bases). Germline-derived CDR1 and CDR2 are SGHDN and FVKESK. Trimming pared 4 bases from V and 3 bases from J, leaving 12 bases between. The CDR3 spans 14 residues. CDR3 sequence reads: CASSPDSPYYGYTF. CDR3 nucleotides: TGTGCCAGCAGCCCCGACAGCCCTTACTATGGCTACACCTTC.

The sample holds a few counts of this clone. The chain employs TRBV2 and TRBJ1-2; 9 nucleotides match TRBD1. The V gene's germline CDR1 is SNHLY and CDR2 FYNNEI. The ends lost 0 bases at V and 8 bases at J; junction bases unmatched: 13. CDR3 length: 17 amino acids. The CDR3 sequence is CASSEASSTGGKEGYTF. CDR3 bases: TGTGCCAGCAGTGAAGCGTCCTCGACAGGGGGGAAGGAAGGCTACACCTTC.

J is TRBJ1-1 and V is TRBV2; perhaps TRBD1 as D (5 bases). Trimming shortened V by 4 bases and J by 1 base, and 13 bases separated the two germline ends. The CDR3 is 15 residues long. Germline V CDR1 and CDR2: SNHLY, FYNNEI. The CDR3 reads CASSGNQGRNTEAFF. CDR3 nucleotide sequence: TGTGCCAGCAGTGGTAACCAGGGTCGGAACACTGAAGCTTTCTTT. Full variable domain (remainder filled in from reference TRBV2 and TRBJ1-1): EPEVTQTPSHQVTQMGQEVILRCVPISNHLYFYWYRQILGQKVEFLVSFYNNEISEKSEIFDDQFSVERPDGSNFTLKIRSTKLEDSAMYFCASSGNQGRNTEAFFGQGTRLTVV.